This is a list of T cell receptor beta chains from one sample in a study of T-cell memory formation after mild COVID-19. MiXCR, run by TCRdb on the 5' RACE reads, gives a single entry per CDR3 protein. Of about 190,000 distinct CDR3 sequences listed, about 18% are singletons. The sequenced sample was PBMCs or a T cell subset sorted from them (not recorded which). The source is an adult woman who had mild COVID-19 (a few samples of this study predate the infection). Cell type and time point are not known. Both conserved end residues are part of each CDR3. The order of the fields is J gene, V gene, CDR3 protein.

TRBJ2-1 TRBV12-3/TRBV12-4 CASSFTLSEQFF
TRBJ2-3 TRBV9 CASSVAPGGSSGGTDTQYF
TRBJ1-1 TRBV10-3 CAISDDTTNTEAFF
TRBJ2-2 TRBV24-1 CATTPGPGGELFF
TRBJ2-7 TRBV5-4 CASSLDPDYSYEQYF
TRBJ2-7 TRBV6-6 CASRMDRQRQQYF
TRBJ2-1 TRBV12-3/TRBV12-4 CASRPGLAVNEQFF
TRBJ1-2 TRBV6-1 CASSDLQANYGYTF
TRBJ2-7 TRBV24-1 CATSDLGLAGTYEQYF
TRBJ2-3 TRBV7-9 CATSGSGATDTQYF
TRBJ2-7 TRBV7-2 CASSFLGRVGEQYF
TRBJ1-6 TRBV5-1 CASMTETGLGSPLHF
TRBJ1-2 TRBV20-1 CSARDFGQVGDGYTF
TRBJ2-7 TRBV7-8 CASSRRAEKSSYEQYF
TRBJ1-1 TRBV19 CASSGHYRVGGTEAFF
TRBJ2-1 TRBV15 CATSRDRGVREQFF
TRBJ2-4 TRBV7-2 CASSLEAGGIQYF
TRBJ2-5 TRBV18 CASQRTSGEETQYF
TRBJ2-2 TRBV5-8 CASSLGSGNTGELFF
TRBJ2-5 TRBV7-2 CASSLSLETQYF
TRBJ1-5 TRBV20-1 CSARVSSNQPQHF
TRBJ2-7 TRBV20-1 CSASAGGTHGGHEQYF
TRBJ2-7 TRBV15 CATSRDQAGSPYEQYF
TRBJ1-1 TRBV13 CASSLGHTNTEAFF
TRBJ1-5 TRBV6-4 CARGAGRQGSNQPQHF
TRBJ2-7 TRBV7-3 CASSLGTARDEQYF
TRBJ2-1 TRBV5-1 CASSFTGAHNEQFF
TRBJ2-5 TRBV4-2 CASSQTSGVQETQYF
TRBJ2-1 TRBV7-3 CASSFRGLAEPNEQFF
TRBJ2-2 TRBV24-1 CATSDLLRTGYGGELFF
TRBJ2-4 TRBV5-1 CASSSGQGAGNIQYF
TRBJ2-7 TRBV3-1 CASSQDWRQVYEQYF
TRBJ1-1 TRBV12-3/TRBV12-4 CASSDNWIRNTEAFF
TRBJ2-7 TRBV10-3 CAISEQAYEQYF
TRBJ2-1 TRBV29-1 CSVSPGSYNEQFF
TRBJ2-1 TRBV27 CASTPWGESYNEQFF
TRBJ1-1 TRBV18 CASSPQGQINTEAFF
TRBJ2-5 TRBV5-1 CASSLDHPRLEDF
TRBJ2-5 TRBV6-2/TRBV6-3 CASGSGKATQYF
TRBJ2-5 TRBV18 CASSPPSQGTLETQYF
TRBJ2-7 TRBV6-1 CASSEIPMGTYEQYF
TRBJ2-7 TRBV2 CASGDRSYEQYF
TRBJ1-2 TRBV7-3 CASSSVGGGQEGYTF
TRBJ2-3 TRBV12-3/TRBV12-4 CASSLDPGRADTQYF
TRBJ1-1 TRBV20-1 CSAKPDPSMNTEAFF
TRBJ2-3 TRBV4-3 CASSLDSSTDTQYF
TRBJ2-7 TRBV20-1 CSARAVGGPTYEQYF
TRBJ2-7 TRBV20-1 CSAAPSGGLYEQYF
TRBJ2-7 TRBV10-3 CAISPGTNARYEQYF
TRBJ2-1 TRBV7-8 CASSGGQAFNEQFF
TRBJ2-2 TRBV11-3 CATSSWGKDTGELFF
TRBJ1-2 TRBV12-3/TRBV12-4 CASSLRGTGYGYTF
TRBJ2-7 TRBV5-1 CASSLSGRSSYEQYF
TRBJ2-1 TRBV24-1 CATKGTSPPGQFF
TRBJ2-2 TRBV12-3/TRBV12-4 CASSGGVTGELFF
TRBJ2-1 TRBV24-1 CATSVVNEQFF